Listed here are 27 T cell receptor beta chains from one sample, sequenced in a study of blood T cell repertoires in COVID-19. Repertoires were generated with immunoSEQ multiplex PCR, while TCRdb's copy carries only in-frame clones and drops some. The table includes over 110,000 clones, approximately 81% detected once. Sequencing was done on a sample of PBMCs or T cells enriched from blood (not recorded which). Every receptor here comes from a man aged 35 to 55 with acute COVID-19.

The chain is built from TRBV28 and TRBJ2-7; 8 positions agree with TRBD1. CDR1 MDHEN and CDR2 SYDVKM come from the germline V gene. The CDR3 extends over 14 amino acids. With V trimmed by 5 bases and J by 6 bases, 9 bases remained unmatched. The CDR3 sequence: CASSTGQGSFEQYF. CDR3 bases: TGTGCCAGCAGTACTGGACAGGGTTCTTTCGAGCAGTACTTC.

This clone was seen just once. Relative to the germline gene, one junction end is altered; a read error may explain this. The rearrangement uses TRBV6-5 and TRBJ2-7, with D hard to call. The CDR3 spans 13 residues. Germline CDR1 MNHEY, CDR2 SVGAGI. The CDR3 region has the DNA TGTGCCAGCAGAAGCGACCGGATTTTCGGGTGGCACTTC. Translating gives CASRSDRIFGWHF.

The CDR3 sequence: CASSVTGGTEAFF. In DNA, the CDR3 is TGTGCCAGCAGCGTGACAGGGGGCACTGAAGCTTTCTTT. This sequence joins TRBV5-6 and TRBJ1-1; 9 positions match TRBD1. There are 13 residues in the CDR3. CDR1 is SGHDT, CDR2 YYEEEE, per germline. The J segment lost 4 bases and the V segment lost 4 bases, leaving 2 bases of the junction unmatched.

V is TRBV19 and J is TRBJ2-5; maybe TRBD2 (6 bases). V was trimmed by 7 bases and J by 2 bases, leaving 14 bases between them. The CDR3 length is 14 residues. In germline, CDR1 is LNHDA, CDR2 SQIVND (reference sequence). The CDR3 DNA follows: TGTGCCAGTACTGGGGCGGGGCCGCAAGAGACCCAGTACTTC. It yields the protein CASTGAGPQETQYF.

This sequence joins TRBV3-1 (or the pseudogene TRBV3-2) and TRBJ1-6; TRBD1 is a possible D gene (6 bases). The germline V gene encodes CDR1 LGHDT and CDR2 YNNKEL (reference sequence). The ends were cut back, 0 bases at V and 3 bases at J, with 12 bases in the middle. This CDR3 is built from 17 residues. The CDR3 region has the DNA TGTGCCAGCAGCCAAGATCTGAAGGGACACTATAATTCACCCCTCCACTTT. Its translation: CASSQDLKGHYNSPLHF.

This clone was seen a few times. The genes are TRBV11-2 and TRBJ2-3, with a tentative D call TRBD1 (5 bases). V was cut by 6 bases and J by 1 base, with 17 bases left in between. Per germline, CDR1 SGHAT and CDR2 FQNNGV. The CDR3 length is 16 residues. The CDR3 DNA reads TGTGCCAGCAGTTCTAATCAGGGCTTCGGCACAGATACGCAGTATTTT. This sequence encodes CASSSNQGFGTDTQYF.

The J gene is TRBJ2-3, the V gene TRBV10-1; D is perhaps TRBD2 (6 bases). Trimming took off 2 bases at V and 2 bases at J, with 14 bases between the two ends. Germline V gene lookup returns CDR1 WNHNN and CDR2 SYGVQD (reference sequence). There are 16 residues in the CDR3. The CDR3 protein is CASSETSRATTDTQYF. CDR3 DNA sequence: TGCGCCAGCAGTGAGACTAGCAGGGCTACCACAGATACGCAGTATTTT.

CDR3 amino acids: CASDGGESDTQYF. The CDR3 DNA reads TGTGCCAGTGACGGGGGGGAGTCAGATACGCAGTATTTT. V is TRBV3-1 (or the pseudogene TRBV3-2) and J is TRBJ2-3, with TRBD2 matching over 8 bases. V lost 9 bases and J lost 4; bases outside the gene matches: 6. Germline lookup yields CDR1 LGHDT and CDR2 YNNKEL (reference sequence). This CDR3 is built from 13 residues.

V and J are TRBV4-2 and TRBJ2-3; TRBD1 aligns across 9 bases. Germline loops: CDR1 LGHNA, CDR2 YNFKEQ. The CDR3 length is 15 residues. The V gene end was trimmed by 6 bases and the J gene end by 2 bases; junction bases not matched to a gene: 6. CDR3 sequence: CASSRDRGYTDTQYF. The CDR3 region has the DNA TGTGCCAGCAGTCGCGACAGGGGGTACACAGATACGCAGTATTTT.

The chain combines TRBV10-2 with TRBJ2-7, with TRBD1 matching 8 bases. Germline CDR1 and CDR2: WSHSY and SAAADI. The CDR3 consists of 15 residues. J gave up 0 bases and V 6 bases, and 7 bases lay outside the gene matches. CDR3: CASSEGQVDSYEQYF. For the CDR3, the DNA is TGCGCCAGCAGCGAGGGACAGGTCGACTCCTACGAGCAGTACTTC.

This chain joins TRBV5-4 and TRBJ1-4, with 7 positions matching TRBD1. Looked up from germline, CDR1 is SGHNT and CDR2 is YYREEE (reference sequence). The CDR3 length is 14 residues. V dropped 4 bases and J dropped 8; count of bases not matched to a gene: 8. The CDR3: CASSTGTDREKLFF. The CDR3 nucleotides are TGTGCCAGCAGCACGGGGACAGATAGGGAAAAACTGTTTTTT.

The chain links TRBV28 to TRBJ1-1; D is possibly TRBD1 (5 bases). Germline V CDR1 and CDR2: MDHEN, SYDVKM. The CDR3 consists of 13 residues. V dropped 4 bases and J dropped 3 bases, with 9 bases sitting between them. The DNA for the CDR3 is TGTGCCAGCAGTTGGAGACAGTACACTGAAGCTTTCTTT. This encodes CASSWRQYTEAFF.

The chain is built from TRBV30 and TRBJ2-1, with 7 bases lining up with TRBD2. The J segment lost 5 bases and the V segment lost 6 bases, leaving 13 bases of the junction unmatched. From germline, CDR1 is GTSNPN and CDR2 SVGIG (reference sequence). This CDR3 has 15 amino acids. As DNA, the CDR3 is TGTGCCTGCCACAGGACTAGTCCAACTCACAATGAGCAGTTCTTC. It translates to CACHRTSPTHNEQFF.

This chain links TRBV6-5 with TRBJ2-3; D unresolved. The CDR3 length is 13 residues. V lost 9 bases, J lost 1 base, and 11 bases lay in between. Germline V gives CDR1 MNHEY, CDR2 SVGAGI. The CDR3 reads CASQYSGTDTQYF. CDR3 DNA: TGTGCCAGTCAATACTCCGGCACAGATACGCAGTATTTT.

The V call is TRBV7-2, the J call TRBJ2-7; D possibly corresponds to TRBD1 (6 bases). Germline CDR1 and CDR2: SGHTA and FQGNSA. Between the trimmed V and J ends, which lost 2 bases and 6 bases, there was a span of 14 bases. The CDR3 sequence is 14 residues long. The DNA for the CDR3 is TGTGCCAGCAGCTTAAACAGGGCTTTCGGCGAGCAGTACTTC. This gives the protein CASSLNRAFGEQYF.

The genes are TRBV7-9 and TRBJ2-3, with D perhaps TRBD1 (5 bases). Germline V lookup: CDR1 SEHNR, CDR2 FQNEAQ (reference sequence). The CDR3 is 12 amino acids. The ends were cut back, 4 bases at V and 6 bases at J, with 8 bases in the middle. This CDR3 reads CASSSPGDTQYF. In nucleotides, the CDR3 is TGTGCCAGCAGCTCCCCAGGGGATACGCAGTATTTT.

The chain joins TRBV30 to TRBJ1-2; D may be TRBD1 (5 bases). V lost 3 bases to trimming and J lost 5 bases, with 10 bases between them. CDR1 is GTSNPN, CDR2 SVGIG, per germline (reference sequence). CDR3 length: 12 amino acids. DNA of the CDR3: TGTGCCTGGAGGACCGGGGGGTATGGCTACACCTTC. Protein sequence: CAWRTGGYGYTF.

The chain combines TRBV4-3 with TRBJ2-3; 11 nucleotides agree with TRBD1. Trimming at V came to 5 bases and at J to 4 bases, leaving 5 bases not matched to a gene. The CDR3 has 15 residues. CDR1 and CDR2 (germline): LGHNA, YSLEER. CDR3 coding DNA: TGCGCCAGCAGCGAACAGGACAGGGGGCCAGATACGCAGTATTTT. Protein product: CASSEQDRGPDTQYF.

This chain links TRBV4-1 with TRBJ1-2; D possibly corresponds to TRBD1 (5 bases). CDR1 and CDR2 (germline): MGHRA, YSYEKL. The V and J ends lost 5 bases and 8 bases respectively, with 15 bases between them. This CDR3 is 13 amino acids long. The CDR3: CASSFVRQQGYTF. CDR3 DNA sequence: TGCGCCAGCAGCTTCGTAAGACAGCAAGGCTACACCTTC.

This chain joins TRBV5-1 and TRBJ1-3; a possible D gene is TRBD1 (5 bases). There are 16 residues in the CDR3. Germline V CDR1 and CDR2: SGHRS, YFSETQ. V shed 3 bases and J shed 0 bases, with 13 bases lying between them. The CDR3 nucleotides read TGCGCCAGCAGCTGGGGAAACAGGATCTCTGGAAACACCATATATTTT. Encoded protein: CASSWGNRISGNTIYF.

J is TRBJ1-6 and V is TRBV6-4; TRBD1 aligns across 8 bases. J was trimmed by 9 bases and V by 3 bases; bases with no gene match: 10. This CDR3 contains 16 residues. Germline lookup yields CDR1 MRHNA and CDR2 SNTAGT. The CDR3 spells CASSESPGQEPSPLHF. The CDR3 DNA reads as TGTGCCAGCAGTGAATCTCCGGGACAGGAGCCTTCACCCCTCCACTTT.

The chain uses TRBV9 and TRBJ2-1; maybe TRBD2 (5 bases). This CDR3 contains 15 residues. V gave up 6 bases and J gave up 7 bases, with 20 bases separating them. Germline-derived CDR1 and CDR2 are SGDLS and YYNGEE. CDR3 DNA sequence: TGTGCCAGCACGCCCGGGGATGGACCAACGAATGAGCAGTTCTTC. Amino acids: CASTPGDGPTNEQFF.

The chain carries TRBV28 and TRBJ1-5, with D hard to call. With 5 bases removed from V and 3 bases from J, the gap between germline ends came to 11 bases. CDR1 and CDR2 (germline): MDHEN, SYDVKM. The CDR3 runs to 14 residues. The CDR3 DNA reads as TGTGCCAGCAGTCCCCCGGGAGCCAATCAGCCCCAGCATTTT. The encoded protein is CASSPPGANQPQHF.

The genes are TRBV23-1 and TRBJ1-2; D is uncertain. TRBV23-1 is an ORF for which the function is uncertain. This CDR3 is 14 amino acids long. V lost 0 bases to trimming and J lost 4 bases, with 9 bases between them. This CDR3 is CASSQSFLGYGYTF. The CDR3 bases are TGCGCCAGCAGTCAATCTTTTCTAGGCTATGGCTACACCTTC.

J is TRBJ2-5 and V is TRBV5-1; D possibly corresponds to TRBD1 (6 bases). Germline CDR1 SGHRS, CDR2 YFSETQ. The ends were cut back, 4 bases at V and 2 bases at J, with 12 bases in the middle. The CDR3 has 14 residues. For the CDR3, the DNA is TGCGCCAGCAGCAGCGGACAGCTACAAGAGACCCAGTACTTC. It codes for CASSSGQLQETQYF.

The chain is built from TRBV2 and TRBJ1-2, with 8 bases lining up with TRBD1. Germline CDR1 SNHLY, CDR2 FYNNEI. The CDR3 contains 14 residues. After removal of 7 bases from V and 0 bases from J, the junction contained 4 bases not matched to a gene. This CDR3 reads CASKEQGANYGYTF. In nucleotides, the CDR3 is TGTGCCAGCAAAGAACAGGGGGCTAACTATGGCTACACCTTC.

The V gene is TRBV5-1, the J gene TRBJ2-7; the match to TRBD2 covers 12 bases. The ends lost 0 bases at V and 7 bases at J; junction bases unmatched: 20. Germline V gene sequence: CDR1 SGHRS, CDR2 YFSETQ. The CDR3 contains 20 residues. CDR3 nucleotide sequence: TGCGCCAGCAGCTTGGGGCTCCGGGGACTAGCGGGTGAGCTCCCCAAGGAGCAGTACTTC. It encodes CASSLGLRGLAGELPKEQYF.